The next 24 T cell receptor beta chains were all read from a single sample in a study of blood T cell repertoires in COVID-19. Repertoires were generated with immunoSEQ multiplex PCR, while TCRdb's copy carries only in-frame clones and drops some. The sample yields roughly 250,000 clones, about 88% seen once. Sequenced material: peripheral blood. These receptors all stem from a woman aged 40-49 years who had recovered from COVID-19.

The rearrangement links TRBV15 to TRBJ2-7; 8 nucleotides line up with TRBD1. CDR1 is LNHNV, CDR2 YYDKDF, per germline (reference sequence). The CDR3 extends over 12 amino acids. The V gene end was trimmed by 5 bases and the J gene end by 10 bases; junction bases not matched to a gene: 7. Written as DNA, the CDR3 is TGTGCCACCAGCCTTTGGACAGGGCCCCAGTACTTC. Translated, it gives CATSLWTGPQYF.

V usage is TRBV6-2 or TRBV6-3 and J usage is TRBJ2-7; a weak D match, TRBD1 (6 bases). V lost 3 bases and J 4 bases, leaving 13 bases between the germline ends. Germline V CDR1 and CDR2: MNHEY, SVGEGT. The CDR3 has 14 residues. CDR3 sequence: CASSYDRPPYEQYF. In DNA form, the CDR3 reads TGTGCCAGCAGTTATGACAGGCCCCCTTACGAGCAGTACTTC.

The genes are TRBV6-1 and TRBJ2-7, with 12 bases that match TRBD2. In germline, CDR1 is MNHNS, CDR2 SASEGT. This CDR3 has 15 residues. Trimming at V came to 2 bases and at J to 2 bases, leaving 1 base not matched to a gene. The CDR3 loop reads CASSESSGGAYEQYF. In nucleotides, the CDR3 is TGTGCCAGCAGTGAATCTAGCGGGGGGGCCTACGAGCAGTACTTC.

The rearrangement joins TRBV5-6 to TRBJ2-7; 9 bases agree with TRBD1. Trimming took 3 bases from V and 2 from J; bases not matched to a gene: 6. Germline lookup yields CDR1 SGHDT and CDR2 YYEEEE. This CDR3 contains 15 residues. The CDR3 here is CASSSGDRAPYEQYF. As DNA, the CDR3 is TGTGCCAGCAGCTCCGGGGACAGGGCACCCTACGAGCAGTACTTC.

This chain joins TRBV14 and TRBJ1-4; the match to TRBD1 covers 7 bases. V was pared by 5 bases and J by 2 bases, with 11 bases of the junction left unmatched. The CDR3 loop spans 17 amino acids. The germline V gene has CDR1 SGHDN and CDR2 FVKESK. The CDR3 protein is CASSGGPLQGTNEKLFF. In nucleotides, the CDR3 is TGTGCCAGCAGCGGGGGTCCCTTACAGGGGACTAATGAAAAACTGTTTTTT.

V gene TRBV27 combines with J gene TRBJ2-3; 10 bases align to TRBD1. The germline gives CDR1 MNHEY, CDR2 SMNVEV (reference sequence). The CDR3 length is 15 residues. Germline trimming cut 5 bases from V and 3 bases from J; bases unmatched to any gene: 5. The CDR3 DNA follows: TGTGCCAGCAGTGCGACAGGGGGCAGGACAGATACGCAGTATTTT. Its translation is CASSATGGRTDTQYF.

The gene calls are TRBV20-1 and TRBJ1-1; D unclear. This CDR3 contains 11 residues. From germline, CDR1 is DFQATT and CDR2 SNEGSKA (reference sequence). V lost 4 bases and J 2 bases, leaving 5 bases between the germline ends. In DNA, the CDR3 is TGCAGTGCTACGGGTAACACTGAAGCTTTCTTT. Translation: CSATGNTEAFF.

The chain links TRBV28 to TRBJ1-6; D possibly corresponds to TRBD1 (5 bases). The germline V gene encodes CDR1 MDHEN and CDR2 SYDVKM. CDR3 length equals 13 residues. V was pared by 5 bases and J by 8 bases, with 10 bases between. In nucleotides, the CDR3 is TGTGCCAGCAGTACAGGATTTGATTCACCCCTCCACTTT. It yields the protein CASSTGFDSPLHF. Full variable domain (outside the CDR3, taken from reference TRBV28 and TRBJ1-6): DVKVTQSSRYLVKRTGEKVFLECVQDMDHENMFWYRQDPGLGLRLIYFSYDVKMKEKGDIPEGYSVSREKKERFSLILESASTNQTSMYLCASSTGFDSPLHFGNGTRLTVT.

J is TRBJ2-7 and V is TRBV11-3; no clear D. CDR3 length: 13 residues. V dropped 5 bases and J dropped 3 bases, with 11 bases sitting between them. Germline-derived CDR1 and CDR2 are SGHNT and YENEEA. The chain's CDR3 is CASSPRVSYEQYF. For the CDR3, the DNA is TGTGCCAGCAGCCCCCGGGTAAGCTACGAGCAGTACTTC.

The chain combines TRBV20-1 with TRBJ1-2; no firm D call. CDR3 size: 11 residues. Germline values: CDR1 DFQATT, CDR2 SNEGSKA (reference sequence). Trimming shortened V by 6 bases and J by 6 bases, and 11 bases separated the two germline ends. The CDR3 DNA reads TGCAGTGCCCCCGGGTTTGATGGCTACACCTTC. Translating gives CSAPGFDGYTF.

The chain has TRBV7-2 and TRBJ2-3; 7 nucleotides line up with TRBD2. Germline V gives CDR1 SGHTA, CDR2 FQGNSA. The trim removed 4 bases at V and 6 bases at J, leaving 16 bases unmatched. CDR3 length equals 17 residues. CDR3 region: CASSSSFSGLIPDTQYF. The CDR3 nucleotides are TGTGCCAGCAGCTCCTCGTTTAGCGGGCTTATTCCGGATACGCAGTATTTT.

The rearrangement joins TRBV7-8 to TRBJ2-5, with D possibly matching TRBD1 (6 bases). The length of the CDR3 is 15 residues. Germline V gene data show CDR1 as SGHVS and CDR2 as FQNEAQ. V was pared by 4 bases and J by 4 bases, with 16 bases between. The CDR3 here is CASSSVTGIGETQYF. Written as DNA, the CDR3 is TGTGCCAGCAGCTCCGTTACAGGGATCGGAGAGACCCAGTACTTC.

The CDR3: CASSLSPPQGRRNTIYF. The CDR3, as DNA: TGTGCCAGCAGTTTATCCCCCCCGCAGGGTCGGAGAAACACCATATATTTT. This chain links TRBV27 with TRBJ1-3, with a weak D call TRBD1 (5 bases). Germline CDR1 is MNHEY and CDR2 is SMNVEV (reference sequence). V shed 0 bases and J shed 5 bases, with 17 bases lying between them. The CDR3 consists of 17 residues.

This clone has just a few counts. J is TRBJ1-2 and V is TRBV30; D not resolved. Germline values: CDR1 GTSNPN, CDR2 SVGIG (reference sequence). Trimming shortened V by 0 bases and J by 6 bases, and 11 bases separated the two germline ends. The CDR3 contains 13 residues. The CDR3 DNA follows: TGTGCCTGGAGTGTAAGCGGCCTTAATGGCTACACCTTC. Its translation is CAWSVSGLNGYTF.

V is TRBV6-1 and J is TRBJ1-1, with a tentative D call TRBD1 (5 bases). Germline CDR1 MNHNS, CDR2 SASEGT. The CDR3 consists of 10 residues. With 3 bases removed from V and 13 bases from J, the gap between germline ends came to 9 bases. In DNA, the CDR3 is TGTGCCAGCAGTGACCAGGGAGGTTTCTTT. Protein product: CASSDQGGFF.

The V and J genes are TRBV7-9 and TRBJ2-7; maybe TRBD2 (5 bases). This CDR3 has 12 amino acids. Germline-derived CDR1 and CDR2 are SEHNR and FQNEAQ (reference sequence). Trimming cost V 5 bases and J 12 bases, with 17 bases left between them. This chain's CDR3 is CASSANEGFRYF. In nucleotides, the CDR3 is TGTGCCAGCAGCGCAAACGAGGGTTTTCGGTACTTC. The full variable domain, with the rest looked up from reference TRBV7-9 and TRBJ2-7, is DTGVSQNPRHKITKRGQNVTFRCDPISEHNRLYWYRQTLGQGPEFLTYFQNEAQLEKSRLLSDRFSAERPKGSFSTLEIQRTEQGDSAMYLCASSANEGFRYFGPGTRLTVT.

This clone has only a few counts. Here the CDR3 reads CASSTGLAGGNEQYF. The CDR3 region has the DNA TGTGCCAGCAGCACCGGACTAGCGGGAGGGAACGAGCAGTACTTC. The chain is built from TRBV7-6 and TRBJ2-7, with 15 nucleotides matching TRBD2. Germline V CDR1 and CDR2: SGHVS, FNYEAQ. V lost 5 bases and J lost 5; bases outside the gene matches: 4. The CDR3 consists of 15 residues. Full variable domain (rest looked up from reference TRBV7-6 and TRBJ2-7): GAGVSQSPRYKVTKRGQDVALRCDPISGHVSLYWYRQALGQGPEFLTYFNYEAQQDKSGLPNDRFSAERPEGSISTLTIQRTEQRDSAMYRCASSTGLAGGNEQYFGPGTRLTVT.

This clone was recorded only once. V and J are TRBV11-2 and TRBJ2-2; D ambiguous. This CDR3 contains 13 residues. In germline, CDR1 is SGHAT, CDR2 FQNNGV. V lost 1 base, J lost 4 bases, and 4 bases lay in between. CDR3 amino acids: CASSLASTGELFF. The CDR3 bases are TGTGCCAGCAGCTTAGCGTCCACCGGGGAGCTGTTTTTT. Full variable domain (missing parts from reference TRBV11-2 and TRBJ2-2): EAGVAQSPRYKIIEKRQSVAFWCNPISGHATLYWYQQILGQGPKLLIQFQNNGVVDDSQLPKDRFSAERLKGVDSTLKIQPAKLEDSAVYLCASSLASTGELFFGEGSRLTVL.

In its sample, this clone was seen once. Here the CDR3 DNA reads TGTGCCAGCAGTCAGGGACAGGGGACTCCCTATGGCTACACCTTC. The encoded protein is CASSQGQGTPYGYTF. The V gene is TRBV6-2 or TRBV6-3, the J gene TRBJ1-2, with 10 bases lining up with TRBD1. Germline V gene sequence: CDR1 MNHEY, CDR2 SVGEGT. The V and J ends lost 5 bases and 4 bases, in that order; junction bases with no gene match: 7. This CDR3 region has 15 residues.

The rearrangement joins TRBV19 to TRBJ1-5; 7 bases agree with TRBD1. This CDR3 is built from 13 residues. CDR1 is LNHDA, CDR2 SQIVND, per germline (reference sequence). V was clipped by 5 bases and J by 8 bases; unmatched bases: 6. Written as DNA, the CDR3 is TGTGCCAGTAGTTCAACAGGGGTGGAGCCCCAGCATTTT. It yields the protein CASSSTGVEPQHF.

This clone has only a few counts. The chain employs TRBV15 and TRBJ1-1; 7 bases map to TRBD1. The V gene end was trimmed by 0 bases and the J gene end by 4 bases; junction bases not matched to a gene: 8. The CDR3 spans 16 residues. Germline CDR1 reads LNHNV; CDR2 reads YYDKDF (reference sequence). The DNA of the CDR3 is TGTGCCACCAGCAGAGATACGACAGGGATGCTCACTGAAGCTTTCTTT. It encodes CATSRDTTGMLTEAFF.

The J gene is TRBJ1-3, the V gene TRBV6-6; TRBD1 matches at 9 bases. V gave up 7 bases and J gave up 11 bases; unmatched junction bases: 6. CDR3 length: 12 amino acids. Germline CDR1 and CDR2: MNHNY and SVGAGI (reference sequence). In DNA form, the CDR3 reads TGTGCCAGCACCCCAGGACAGGGGTCCATATATTTT. It encodes CASTPGQGSIYF.

The chain combines TRBV20-1 with TRBJ2-1; perhaps TRBD1 as D (5 bases). Trimming shortened V by 3 bases and J by 3 bases, and 15 bases separated the two germline ends. Germline V gives CDR1 DFQATT, CDR2 SNEGSKA (reference sequence). This CDR3 comprises 15 residues. The CDR3 protein is CSASSPTDLYNEQFF. The CDR3 nucleotides are TGCAGTGCTAGTTCCCCGACAGACCTCTACAATGAGCAGTTCTTC.

The rearrangement links TRBV2 to TRBJ2-1; no clear D. Germline assignment: CDR1 SNHLY and CDR2 FYNNEI. The CDR3 has 13 amino acids. Trimming removed 0 bases from V and 6 bases from J, with 6 bases in between. The CDR3 nucleotides are TGTGCCAGCAGTGAAGCGCGGTCCAATGAGCAGTTCTTC. This gives the protein CASSEARSNEQFF. The whole variable domain, filled in from reference TRBV2 and TRBJ2-1, reads EPEVTQTPSHQVTQMGQEVILRCVPISNHLYFYWYRQILGQKVEFLVSFYNNEISEKSEIFDDQFSVERPDGSNFTLKIRSTKLEDSAMYFCASSEARSNEQFFGPGTRLTVL.